This is a list of T cell receptor beta chains from one sample in a study of shared clonotypes between healthy human individuals. Sequencing used immunoSEQ multiplex PCR; TCRdb keeps in-frame clones, though not all of them. The sample carries nearly 1,000,000 clones, approximately 76% recorded once. Sequenced material: memory CD4+ T cells sorted from blood. The receptors stem from a man between 18 and 35 years old in good health. CDR3s include the opening cysteine and the closing phenylalanine or tryptophan. D genes are given only for firm matches. Where a row states a size, it is once, few, many or the class of an expanded clone; other rows omit it.

-,TRBJ2-1,TRBV7-8,-,TGTGCCAGCAGCTTAGCATATAGGGCCCGGGACAATGAGCAGTTCTTC,CASSLAYRARDNEQFF
-,TRBJ2-7,TRBV4-2,-,TGTGCCAGCAGCCAAGATAGAGGCAGCCTTTTTTACGAGCAGTACTTC,CASSQDRGSLFYEQYF
-,TRBJ1-1,TRBV28,TRBD1,TGTGCCAGCAGTACCGAGGGACAGGGGCACACTGAAGCTTTCTTT,CASSTEGQGHTEAFF
-,TRBJ1-2,TRBV30,TRBD1,TGTGCCTGGAGTGTACGGCCAACCGGGACAGGGGCCTATGGCTACACCTTC,CAWSVRPTGTGAYGYTF
once,TRBJ1-1,TRBV18,-,TGTGCCAGCTCACTTCAGAAGAACACTGAAGCTTTCTTT,CASSLQKNTEAFF
-,TRBJ2-7,TRBV21-1,-,TGTGCCAGCAGCATCCGGGACAGGACCTACGAGCAGTACTTC,CASSIRDRTYEQYF
-,TRBJ1-5,TRBV7-2,TRBD1,TGTGCCAGCAGCTTGGATACAGGGGGGAATCAGCCCCAGCATTTT,CASSLDTGGNQPQHF
-,TRBJ2-3,TRBV2,TRBD2,TGTGCCAGCAGTGAAAGGGGTGCGGGGGTACAAAATACGCAGTATTTT,CASSERGAGVQNTQYF
few,TRBJ2-2,TRBV7-2,TRBD1,TGTGCCAGCAGAAAGGGAGACAGGGGAAGAACCGGGGAGCTGTTTTTT,CASRKGDRGRTGELFF
once,TRBJ2-7,TRBV15,TRBD2,TGTGCCACCAGCAGAGATCGGGGGGGACCTATGACCACCTACGAGCAGTACTTC,CATSRDRGGPMTTYEQYF
few,TRBJ2-3,TRBV7-6,-,TGTGCCAGCAGCCGGGACCGCGGGGATACGCAGTATTTT,CASSRDRGDTQYF
few,TRBJ2-1,TRBV19,TRBD1,TGTGCCACTGGCCCGGGACAGGGGACTGAGCAGTTCTTC,CATGPGQGTEQFF
-,TRBJ2-7,TRBV29-1,TRBD2,TGCAGCGTCGGGACTATCTACGAGCAGTACTTC,CSVGTIYEQYF
-,TRBJ2-6,TRBV28,-,TGTGCCAGCACAGCGGGCGCCGGGGCCAACGTCCTGACTTTC,CASTAGAGANVLTF
once,TRBJ2-5,TRBV28,-,TGTGCCAGCAGTACTAGTACGGAGACCCAGTACTTC,CASSTSTETQYF
-,TRBJ2-7,TRBV30,-,TGTGCCTGGAGTCCCCGGGGAGTGGGGCGCTACGAGCAGTACTTC,CAWSPRGVGRYEQYF
-,TRBJ2-1,TRBV6-5,-,TGTGCCAGCAGACCAAACAGGATATCCTACAATGAGCAGTTCTTC,CASRPNRISYNEQFF
-,TRBJ2-7,TRBV5-1,-,TGCGCCAGCAGCTTGGCCTTTGAGAGACCCTACGAGCAGTACTTC,CASSLAFERPYEQYF
-,TRBJ1-1,TRBV5-4,-,TGTGCCAGCAGCTTGGATCCTCAAGGTCAAGCTTTCTTT,CASSLDPQGQAFF
-,TRBJ2-1,TRBV11-2,-,TGTGCCAGCAGCTTATCCACAGGGCCACAGCACAATGAGCAGTTCTTC,CASSLSTGPQHNEQFF
-,TRBJ2-7,TRBV4-1,TRBD1,TGCGCCAGCAGCAACGGACAGGGATACGAGCAGTACTTC,CASSNGQGYEQYF
-,TRBJ1-1,TRBV28,-,TGTGCCAGCAGTCCCACCTGGTACACTGAAGCTTTCTTT,CASSPTWYTEAFF
-,TRBJ1-1,TRBV6-6,-,TGTGCCAGCGGGGGAGACAGGCAGAACACTGAAGCTTTCTTT,CASGGDRQNTEAFF
-,TRBJ2-3,TRBV5-1,TRBD2,TGCGCCAGCAGCTATGTAGCGGGACGCACAGATACGCAGTATTTT,CASSYVAGRTDTQYF
-,TRBJ1-6,TRBV9,-,TGTGCCAGCAGCGTAGTAGACAGTTATTCACCCCTCCACTTT,CASSVVDSYSPLHF
-,TRBJ1-3,TRBV27,-,TGTGCCAGCAGTCAAAACTTGGTAAACACCATATATTTT,CASSQNLVNTIYF
few,TRBJ2-7,TRBV28,-,TGTGCCAGCAGTGCCCAGGGTCTCGAGCAGTACTTC,CASSAQGLEQYF
-,TRBJ2-3,TRBV27,-,TGTGCCAGCAGTTTATCGGCTATCATCAGGAAGGTAGATACGCAGTATTTT,CASSLSAIIRKVDTQYF
-,TRBJ2-7,TRBV7-9,TRBD1,TGTGCCAGCAGCCCAGGAGCCGGGACAGTCTACGAGCAGTACTTC,CASSPGAGTVYEQYF
few,TRBJ1-5,TRBV18,-,TGTGCCAGCTCACCACCGGCCGGTCCGATCGGTCAGCCCCAGCATTTT,CASSPPAGPIGQPQHF
-,TRBJ2-5,TRBV5-1,TRBD2,TGCGCCAGCAGCAGGGAAGGCCTAGCGGGGCCCCTTCGCGAGACCCAGTACTTC,CASSREGLAGPLRETQYF
-,TRBJ1-1,TRBV6-5,TRBD1,TGTGCCAGCAAACTCAGGGGGGGTGAAGCTTTCTTT,CASKLRGGEAFF
few,TRBJ2-7,TRBV7-9,-,TGTGCCAGCAGCGGTCAATTGGGGACCTACGAGCAGTACTTC,CASSGQLGTYEQYF
-,TRBJ1-1,TRBV25-1,-,TGTGCCAGCATCCCCTCGAGGGGAATTCTAACTGAAGCTTTCTTT,CASIPSRGILTEAFF
-,TRBJ2-3,TRBV6-6,TRBD2,TGTGCCAGCATGACTAGCGGGGTGAATACGCAGTATTTT,CASMTSGVNTQYF
-,TRBJ2-5,TRBV10-1,-,TGCGCCAGCAGTGAGTCGAAAGGGAGTGGGACCCAGTACTTC,CASSESKGSGTQYF
-,TRBJ2-3,TRBV9,-,TGTGCCAGCAGCGTCCGAACGTCGGATACGCAGTATTTT,CASSVRTSDTQYF
few,TRBJ2-7,TRBV18,-,TGTGCCAGCTCACCAAACTTGCTAGCTTCCCACGAGCAGTACTTC,CASSPNLLASHEQYF
-,TRBJ2-1,TRBV5-6,-,TGTGCCAGCAGCCGTCAGCGGAGCTCCTACAATGAGCAGTTCTTC,CASSRQRSSYNEQFF
-,TRBJ2-5,TRBV27,-,TGTGCCAGCGGTCCGGATCTTCGGGAGACCCAGTACTTC,CASGPDLRETQYF
-,TRBJ1-2,TRBV4-3,-,TGCGCCAGCAGCCAAGATCATTTTGGCGCGGGCTTAAACTATGGCTACACCTTC,CASSQDHFGAGLNYGYTF